A single sample gave rise to the 7 T cell receptor beta chains below, sequenced in a study of prognosis after radiotherapy for stage I lung cancer. The TCR beta CDR3 region was amplified from genomic DNA, with two rounds of multiplex PCR being used for the amplification. Primers specific to each TRBV and TRBJ gene were used in first-round PCR. Each CDR3 protein is one row after TCRdb ran MiXCR on the multiplex PCR reads. This sample has tens of thousands of distinct CDR3 sequences; 26% occur once, and the top ten carry roughly 7.5%. The sample consisted of PBMCs, taken before or after stereotactic body radiation therapy (not recorded which). The receptor source for this set is a donor aged 50 or older with non-small cell lung cancer.

Turning to this clonotype: It may be a read error: a sequence one base away is much more abundant. This sequence joins TRBV7-2 and TRBJ2-3; 8 bases line up with TRBD2. The CDR3 totals 17 residues. Unmatched junction bases numbered 14, after V lost 5 bases and J lost 4 bases. Germline assignment: CDR1 SGHTA and CDR2 FQGNSA. In DNA form, the CDR3 reads TGTGCCAGCAGCCGCTACCAGACTAGCGAGGGTGCAGATACGCAGTATTTT. Protein product: CASSRYQTSEGADTQYF.

This clonotype came up many times. This sequence joins TRBV6-2 or TRBV6-3 and TRBJ2-4; D unclear. Germline CDR1 is MNHEY and CDR2 is SVGEGT. The CDR3 extends over 15 amino acids. The germline V and J ends were trimmed by 6 bases and 5 bases, with 17 bases remaining between them. The CDR3 reads CASSRLSGLENIQYF. DNA for the CDR3: TGTGCCAGCAGCCGGCTATCCGGATTGGAAAACATTCAGTACTTC.

In regard to this clonotype: Mismatch with germline at one junction end may stem from a read error. The chain employs TRBV28 and TRBJ1-1; D ambiguous. There are 12 residues in the CDR3. Germline CDR1 MDHEN, CDR2 SYDVKM. The CDR3 is CANSLRNTEAFF. In DNA, the CDR3 is TGTGCCAACAGTTTACGTAACACTGAAGCTTTCTTT.

A note on this clonotype: It is likely a read error, because the conserved phenylalanine at the end of the CDR3 is missing. This chain links TRBV15 with TRBJ1-2; no clear D. The V gene lost 4 bases and the J gene lost 2 bases, with 8 bases spanning the gap. CDR3 size: 13 residues. CDR1 LNHNV and CDR2 YYDKDF come from the germline V gene (reference sequence). The CDR3 region has the DNA TGTGCCACCAGCAAGCACCAAAACTATGGCTACACCTCC. Encoded protein: CATSKHQNYGYTS.

The rearrangement links TRBV28 to TRBJ2-1, with 7 bases aligning to TRBD1. Per germline, CDR1 MDHEN and CDR2 SYDVKM. V lost 2 bases and J lost 4; bases outside the gene matches: 8. The CDR3 loop spans 16 amino acids. The CDR3 is CASSLTGTVQYNEQFF. In DNA, the CDR3 is TGTGCCAGCAGTTTAACCGGGACAGTACAATACAATGAGCAGTTCTTC.

This clonotype was seen ten or more times. The chain combines TRBV7-8 with TRBJ1-3; D is uncertain. The V end was cut by 3 bases, the J end by 0 bases, with 6 bases between. The CDR3 loop spans 14 amino acids. Germline CDR1 and CDR2: SGHVS and FQNEAQ. The DNA for the CDR3 is TGTGCCAGCAGCTTCGCGAGCTCTGGAAACACCATATATTTT. Its translation is CASSFASSGNTIYF.

In its sample, this clonotype was seen many times. The V call is TRBV5-1, the J call TRBJ2-1, with TRBD2 matching over 7 bases. The trim removed 4 bases at V and 10 bases at J, leaving 5 bases unmatched. Germline CDR1 SGHRS, CDR2 YFSETQ. The CDR3 length is 12 residues. The CDR3 DNA reads TGCGCCAGCAGCACCACCGGGAGGGAGCAGTTCTTC. Amino acids: CASSTTGREQFF.